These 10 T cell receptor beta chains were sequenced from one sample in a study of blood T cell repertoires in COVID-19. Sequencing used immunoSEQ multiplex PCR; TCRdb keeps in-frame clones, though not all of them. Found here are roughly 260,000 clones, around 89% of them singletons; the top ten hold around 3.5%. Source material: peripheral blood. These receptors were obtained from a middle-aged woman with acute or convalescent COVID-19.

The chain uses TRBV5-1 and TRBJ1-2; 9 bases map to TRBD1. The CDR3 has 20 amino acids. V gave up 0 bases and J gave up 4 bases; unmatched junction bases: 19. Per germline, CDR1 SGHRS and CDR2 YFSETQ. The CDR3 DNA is TGCGCCAGCAGCTTGGTCGGCGCTGTTGGAGGGGACAGGGACCCCTATGGCTACACCTTC. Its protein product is CASSLVGAVGGDRDPYGYTF.

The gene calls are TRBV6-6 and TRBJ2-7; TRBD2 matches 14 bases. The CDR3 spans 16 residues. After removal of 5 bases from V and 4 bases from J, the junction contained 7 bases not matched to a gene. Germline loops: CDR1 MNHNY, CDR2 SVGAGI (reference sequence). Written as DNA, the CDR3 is TGTGCCAGCAGTCACGCCGGGACTAGCGGGGGTTACGAGCAGTACGTC. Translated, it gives CASSHAGTSGGYEQYV.

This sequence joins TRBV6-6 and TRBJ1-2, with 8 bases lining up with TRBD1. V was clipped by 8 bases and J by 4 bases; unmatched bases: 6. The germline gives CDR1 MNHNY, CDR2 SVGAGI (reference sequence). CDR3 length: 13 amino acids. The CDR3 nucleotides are TGTGCCAGCCGGGACAGGAGCCTCTATGGCTACACCTTC. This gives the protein CASRDRSLYGYTF.

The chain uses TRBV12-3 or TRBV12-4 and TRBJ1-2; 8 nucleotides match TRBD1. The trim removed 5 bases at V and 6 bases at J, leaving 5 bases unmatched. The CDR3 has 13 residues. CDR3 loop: CASSPTGVNGYTF. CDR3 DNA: TGTGCCAGCAGTCCGACAGGGGTAAATGGCTACACCTTC.

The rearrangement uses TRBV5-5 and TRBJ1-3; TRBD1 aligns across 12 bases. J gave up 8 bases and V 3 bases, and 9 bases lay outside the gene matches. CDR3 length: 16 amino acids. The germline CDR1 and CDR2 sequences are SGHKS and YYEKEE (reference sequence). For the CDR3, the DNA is TGTGCCAGCAGCTCGTCCTCCGGGACAGGGGGCTACACCATATATTTT. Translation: CASSSSSGTGGYTIYF.

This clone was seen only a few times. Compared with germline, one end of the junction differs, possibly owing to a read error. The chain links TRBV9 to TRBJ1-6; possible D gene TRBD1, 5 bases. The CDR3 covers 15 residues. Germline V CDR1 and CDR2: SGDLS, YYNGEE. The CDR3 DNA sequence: TGTGCTAGCACGCCCGGGGGCTCCTATAATTCACCCCTCCACTTT. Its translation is CASTPGGSYNSPLHF.

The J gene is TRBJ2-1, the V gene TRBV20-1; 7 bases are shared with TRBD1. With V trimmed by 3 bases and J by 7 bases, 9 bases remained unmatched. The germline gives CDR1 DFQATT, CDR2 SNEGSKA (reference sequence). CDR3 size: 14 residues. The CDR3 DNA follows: TGCAGTGCTAGTTACCCTCAGGGGGTAAATGAGCAGTTCTTC. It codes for CSASYPQGVNEQFF.

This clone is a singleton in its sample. As DNA, the CDR3 is TGTGCCAGCAGCTCAGAGACAGCCCTCAATCAGCCCCAGCATTTT. Residues: CASSSETALNQPQHF. The J gene is TRBJ1-5, the V gene TRBV7-9; tentative D call: TRBD1 (5 bases). V was pared by 4 bases and J by 3 bases, with 13 bases between. The germline CDR1 and CDR2 sequences are SEHNR and FQNEAQ (reference sequence). The CDR3 length is 15 residues.

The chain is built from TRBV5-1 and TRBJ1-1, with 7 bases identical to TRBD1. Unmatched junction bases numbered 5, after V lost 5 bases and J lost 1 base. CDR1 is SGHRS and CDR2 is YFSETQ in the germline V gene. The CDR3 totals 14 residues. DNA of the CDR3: TGCGCCAGCAGGGCCGGGACAGAGAACACTGAAGCTTTCTTT. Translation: CASRAGTENTEAFF.

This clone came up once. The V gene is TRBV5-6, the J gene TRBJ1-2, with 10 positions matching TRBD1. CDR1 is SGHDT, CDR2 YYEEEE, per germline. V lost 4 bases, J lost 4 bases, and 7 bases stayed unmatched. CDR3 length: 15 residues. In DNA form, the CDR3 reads TGTGCCAGCAGCCCCGGGACAGGGGTCGCCTATGGCTACACCTTC. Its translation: CASSPGTGVAYGYTF.